This entry concerns a single T cell receptor (beta chain). Its antigen remains undetermined. Reading from cysteine to phenylalanine, the CDR3 counts 15 amino acids. The sequence is cut down to CDR3 DNA, 45 bases in frame from base 1. CDR1 and CDR2, looked up from the germline V gene (reference sequence), are SGHKS and YYEKEE. Trimming leaves V shorter by 0 bases and J shorter by 8 bases, with the junction holding 5 bases beyond the gene matches. The CDR3 regions of human TCRbeta chains were subjected to immunosequencing. In the paper's pipeline: TCRs in the repertoires were compared against a reference library of SARS-CoV-2-specific TCRs that had been generated with the MIRA antigen-specificity platform. Breadth meant the fraction of unique TCRs that were SARS-CoV-2-associated, whereas depth meant the fraction of total T cells that were SARS-CoV-2-associated. Using the MIRA data, each spike-specific TCR was assigned both to the spike region to which the TCR was reactive and to a CD4 or CD8 class. Log10-transformed breadth and depth values were compared by one-way ANOVA with Sidak's multiple comparisons tests. TCRdb carries this immuneACCESS record with in-frame sequences only. Its versions omit some clonotypes, under half of them owing to an unresolved V gene in the studies checked, with the rest unexplained. That table gives V, J and clone size, and the DNA gave D and trimming. This sample's table carries about 140,000 clones. In total, the top ten clones hold about 2.3% of the sample.

The time point tag for this specimen amounts to: baseline before first vaccination. Vaccinee samples came from UK trials COV001 and COV002, including a single-blind randomized controlled phase 2/3 trial of AZD1222 (ChAdOx1 nCoV-19) in healthy adults. For TCRbeta chain sequencing, PBMC samples from trial participants were taken at day 0 and at day 28 after the second dose. These data originate in a study of T cell responses to AZD1222 COVID-19 vaccine listed by TCRdb under 2021. Describing the broader study: TCR sequencing covered over 230 trial participants: 200 to 210 given two doses of AZD1222 and approximately 26 given two doses of MenACWY control vaccine. Enrollment into the trials was organized by age into subgroups of 18-55, 56-69 and 70-plus years, and those subgroups contained roughly 160, 29 and 62 TCR-sequenced participants, respectively.

General conclusions and limits of the study: Because no day 14 peak-response samples were available, the repertoires could be characterized only after the peak T cell response. CD4 TCRs associated with the vaccine covered the entire spike protein, and the dominant responses were in regions 160-218 and 743-854. Conclusions about previously exposed vaccinees were limited because only six AZD1222 recipients were SARS-CoV-2 seropositive at baseline. Epitopes outside the regions mutated in the B.1.351 and B.1.1.7 variants were reportedly recognized by nearly half of the unique spike-specific TCRs. A significant rise in spike-specific TCR breadth and depth was observed after two AZD1222 doses relative to day 0 and relative to MenACWY recipients. The 56-69-year group was small, and its depth increase did not reach significance, likely because of low power. Participants were mostly white British and included more females than males, and it was suggested by the authors that clonal diversity may have been underestimated.

The source of this sequence is an adult in good health. In this chain, TRBV5-5 is recombined with TRBJ2-4, with TRBD1 identical over 10 junction bases. The sequencing input was peripheral blood. Read as DNA, the sequence is TGTGCCAGCAGCTTGGAGGACAGGGGGATAGACATTCAGTACTTC. Its amino acids are CASSLEDRGIDIQYF. With the rest looked up from the reference TRBV5-5 and TRBJ2-4 genes rather than sequenced, the full variable domain is DAGVTQSPTHLIKTRGQQVTLRCSPISGHKSVSWYQQVLGQGPQFIFQYYEKEERGRGNFPDRFSARQFPNYSSELNVNALLLGDSALYLCASSLEDRGIDIQYFGAGTRLSVL.